This entry describes one TCR beta chain. Primers included in the PCR were 60 Vbeta and 13 Jbeta primers. Here immunoSEQ multiplex PCR was the method, and the copy in TCRdb shows in-frame clones only, minus some. The table includes under 200,000 clones, around four fifths detected once. This record comes from a study of cytomegalovirus exposure and HLA in healthy donors. V dropped 9 bases and J dropped 6; count of bases not matched to a gene: 4. The CDR3 length is 13 residues. Germline CDR1 is LNHDA and CDR2 is SQIVND (reference sequence). Sequenced material: PBMCs. The sequence came from a woman aged 18-30 years in good health and CMV-seronegative. The chain has TRBV19 and TRBJ1-6, with 8 bases fitting TRBD1. The CDR3 sequence: CASGQGLNSPLHF. CDR3 bases: TGTGCCAGCGGACAGGGCCTTAATTCACCCCTCCACTTT.